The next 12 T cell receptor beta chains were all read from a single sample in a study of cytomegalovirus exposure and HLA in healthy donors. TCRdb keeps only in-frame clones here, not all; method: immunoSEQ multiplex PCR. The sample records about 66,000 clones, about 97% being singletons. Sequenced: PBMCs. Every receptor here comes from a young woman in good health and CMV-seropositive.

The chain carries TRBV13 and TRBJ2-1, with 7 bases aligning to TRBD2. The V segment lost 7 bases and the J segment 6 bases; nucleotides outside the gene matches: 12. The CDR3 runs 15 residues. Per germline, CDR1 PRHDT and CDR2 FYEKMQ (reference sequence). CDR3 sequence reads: CASMAGEQVGNEQFF. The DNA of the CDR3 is TGTGCCAGCATGGCGGGAGAACAGGTAGGCAATGAGCAGTTCTTC. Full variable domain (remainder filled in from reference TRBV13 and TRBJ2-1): AAGVIQSPRHLIKEKRETATLKCYPIPRHDTVYWYQQGPGQDPQFLISFYEKMQSDKGSIPDRFSAQQFSDYHSELNMSSLELGDSALYFCASMAGEQVGNEQFFGPGTRLTVL.

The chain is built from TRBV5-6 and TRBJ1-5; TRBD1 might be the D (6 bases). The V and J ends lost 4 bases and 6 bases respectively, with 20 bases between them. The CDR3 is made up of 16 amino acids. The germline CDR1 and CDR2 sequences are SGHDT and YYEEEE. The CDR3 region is CASSDGTGGSSQPQHF. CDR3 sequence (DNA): TGTGCCAGCAGCGACGGGACGGGGGGCAGTAGTCAGCCCCAGCATTTT. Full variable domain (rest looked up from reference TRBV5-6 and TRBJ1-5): DAGVTQSPTHLIKTRGQQVTLRCSPKSGHDTVSWYQQALGQGPQFIFQYYEEEERQRGNFPDRFSGHQFPNYSSELNVNALLLGDSALYLCASSDGTGGSSQPQHFGDGTRLSIL.

CDR3 bases: TGTGCCAGCAGCGTAGGGGCAGAGCACTATGGCTACACCTTC. This gives the protein CASSVGAEHYGYTF. The gene calls are TRBV9 and TRBJ1-2, with unresolved D. V lost 0 bases and J lost 3, with 9 bases in between. This CDR3 has 14 amino acids. The germline V gene encodes CDR1 SGDLS and CDR2 YYNGEE.

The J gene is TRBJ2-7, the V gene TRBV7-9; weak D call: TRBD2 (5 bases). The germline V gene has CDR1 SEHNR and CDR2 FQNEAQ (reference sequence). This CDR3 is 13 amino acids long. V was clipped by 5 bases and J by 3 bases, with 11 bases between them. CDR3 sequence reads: CASSPLGIYEQYF. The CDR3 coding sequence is TGTGCCAGCAGCCCGCTCGGGATCTACGAGCAGTACTTC.

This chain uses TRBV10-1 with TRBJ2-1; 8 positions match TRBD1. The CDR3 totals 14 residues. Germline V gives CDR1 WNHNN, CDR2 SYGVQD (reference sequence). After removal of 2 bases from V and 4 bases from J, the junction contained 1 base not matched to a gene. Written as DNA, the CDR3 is TGCGCCAGCAGTGAGGGACAGGGTTACAATGAGCAGTTCTTC. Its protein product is CASSEGQGYNEQFF.

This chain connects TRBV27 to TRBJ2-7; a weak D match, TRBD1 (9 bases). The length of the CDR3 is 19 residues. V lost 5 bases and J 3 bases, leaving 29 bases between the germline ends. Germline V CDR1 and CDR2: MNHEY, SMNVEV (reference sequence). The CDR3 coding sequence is TGTGCCAGCAGTCTCTCCCGGGACAGGGTTTTAGCGGGAAACTACGAGCAGTACTTC. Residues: CASSLSRDRVLAGNYEQYF.

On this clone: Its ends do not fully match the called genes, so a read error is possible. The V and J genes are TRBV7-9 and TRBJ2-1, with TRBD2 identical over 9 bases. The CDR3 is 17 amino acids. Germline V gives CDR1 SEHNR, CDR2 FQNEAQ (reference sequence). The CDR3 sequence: CASSLRGGRASDNEQFF. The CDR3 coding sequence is TGTGCCAGCAGCTTGAGGGGCGGGAGGGCCTCCGACAATGAGCAGTTCTTC.

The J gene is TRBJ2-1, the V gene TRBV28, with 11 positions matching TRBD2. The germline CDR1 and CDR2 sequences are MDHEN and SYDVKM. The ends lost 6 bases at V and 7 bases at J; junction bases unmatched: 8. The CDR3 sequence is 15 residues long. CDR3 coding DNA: TGTGCCAGCAGCCCGGGACTAGCGGATAGGAATGAGCAGTTCTTC. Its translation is CASSPGLADRNEQFF.

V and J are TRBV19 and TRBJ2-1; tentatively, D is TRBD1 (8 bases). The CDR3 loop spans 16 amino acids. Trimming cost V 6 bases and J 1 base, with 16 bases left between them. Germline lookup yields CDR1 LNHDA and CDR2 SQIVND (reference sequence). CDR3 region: CASSITGGGSYNEQFF. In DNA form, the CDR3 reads TGTGCCAGTAGCATAACAGGGGGGGGATCCTACAATGAGCAGTTCTTC.

The CDR3 loop is CASSQDMDRGSGNTIYF. The CDR3 region has the DNA TGCGCCAGCAGCCAAGATATGGACCGGGGCTCTGGAAACACCATATATTTT. The genes are TRBV4-1 and TRBJ1-3; D unresolved. CDR3 length equals 17 residues. Germline V gene data show CDR1 as MGHRA and CDR2 as YSYEKL. V dropped 0 bases and J dropped 0 bases, with 12 bases sitting between them.

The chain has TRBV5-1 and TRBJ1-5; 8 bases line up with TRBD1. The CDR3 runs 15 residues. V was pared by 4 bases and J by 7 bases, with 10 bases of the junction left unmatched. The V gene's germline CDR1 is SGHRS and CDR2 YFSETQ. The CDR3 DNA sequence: TGCGCCAGCAGCCCCTCCCAGGGGGCCGGGCAGCCCCAGCATTTT. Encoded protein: CASSPSQGAGQPQHF.

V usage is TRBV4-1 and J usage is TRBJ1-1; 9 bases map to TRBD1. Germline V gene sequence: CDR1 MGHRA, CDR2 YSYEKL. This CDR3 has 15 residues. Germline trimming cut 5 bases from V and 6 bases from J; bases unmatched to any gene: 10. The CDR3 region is CASSKFGQGRAEAFF. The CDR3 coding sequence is TGCGCCAGCAGCAAATTTGGACAGGGGAGGGCTGAAGCTTTCTTT.